The 16 T cell receptor beta chains given below trace back to one sample, sequenced in a study of T cell repertoires in cytomegalovirus infection. One entry per CDR3 protein, called by TCRdb with MiXCR from the reads. The data hold 100,000 or so distinct CDR3 sequences, with 20% to 25% observed a single time. Sequencing was performed on CD8+ T cells from PBMCs. Receptors were obtained from a human donor in good health (CMV status not recorded). Some clones in this sample may be carry-over from other donors' samples.

This chain uses TRBV7-9 with TRBJ2-5; weak D call: TRBD2 (5 bases). The CDR3 is 14 amino acids. V lost 3 bases and J 4 bases, leaving 12 bases between the germline ends. Germline CDR1 and CDR2: SEHNR and FQNEAQ (reference sequence). The CDR3 nucleotides read TGTGCCAGCAGCTTCGGGGATAGTGGAGAGACCCAGTACTTC. It specifies CASSFGDSGETQYF.

This clonotype was seen many times. The chain carries TRBV11-3 and TRBJ2-7; D is unclear. The CDR3 totals 13 residues. Trimming pared 2 bases from V and 6 bases from J, leaving 11 bases between. Germline CDR1 is SGHNT and CDR2 is YENEEA. The CDR3 region is CASSLSLGPEQYF. In nucleotides, the CDR3 is TGTGCCAGCAGCTTAAGTTTGGGTCCCGAGCAGTACTTC.

This clonotype was picked up a small number of times. The chain joins TRBV18 to TRBJ2-3, with 13 bases fitting TRBD2. The germline CDR1 and CDR2 sequences are KGHSH and LQKENI. J was trimmed by 6 bases and V by 1 base; bases with no gene match: 7. CDR3 length: 17 residues. The CDR3 is CASSPRETSGRADTQYF. CDR3 nucleotide sequence: TGTGCCAGCTCACCACGGGAAACTAGCGGGAGGGCCGATACGCAGTATTTT.

This clonotype was seen repeatedly, ten times or more. The rearrangement joins TRBV7-9 to TRBJ2-1; 12 bases are shared with TRBD2. This CDR3 contains 19 residues. V lost 1 base and J lost 8; bases outside the gene matches: 15. Per germline, CDR1 SEHNR and CDR2 FQNEAQ (reference sequence). The CDR3 is CASSLGRASGGAWSDEQFF. CDR3 DNA: TGTGCCAGCAGCTTAGGACGGGCTAGCGGGGGGGCTTGGTCGGATGAGCAGTTCTTC.

This clonotype was detected ten times or more. CDR3 amino acids: CASSLQGVPEAFF. The CDR3 DNA sequence: TGTGCCAGCAGCTTACAGGGGGTCCCTGAAGCTTTCTTT. This rearrangement joins TRBV7-2 to TRBJ1-1; 7 bases are shared with TRBD1. The CDR3 contains 13 residues. The germline gives CDR1 SGHTA, CDR2 FQGNSA. The trim removed 2 bases at V and 6 bases at J, leaving 3 bases unmatched.

The V call is TRBV5-5, the J call TRBJ2-1; 11 nucleotides align to TRBD1. The germline CDR1 and CDR2 sequences are SGHKS and YYEKEE (reference sequence). CDR3 length: 14 amino acids. V shed 4 bases, J shed 9 bases, and the junction held 6 bases outside the gene matches. The CDR3 loop is CASSGTGGRSEQFF. The CDR3 DNA is TGTGCCAGCAGCGGGACAGGGGGACGGAGTGAGCAGTTCTTC.

The chain combines TRBV20-1 with TRBJ2-7; 11 bases are a match to TRBD2. The CDR3 consists of 18 residues. V was clipped by 4 bases and J by 0 bases; unmatched bases: 14. Germline V gene sequence: CDR1 DFQATT, CDR2 SNEGSKA (reference sequence). Written as DNA, the CDR3 is TGCAGTGCTATCCTGCTAGCGGGAGGCCCCTTAAGCTCCTACGAGCAGTACTTC. This gives the protein CSAILLAGGPLSSYEQYF.

V is TRBV7-9 and J is TRBJ2-7, with D possibly matching TRBD2 (5 bases). The CDR3 contains 15 residues. V was shortened by 0 bases and J by 3 bases, with 12 bases between the two germline ends. Germline loops: CDR1 SEHNR, CDR2 FQNEAQ (reference sequence). The CDR3 sequence is CASSLAELAGYEQYF. In DNA, the CDR3 is TGTGCCAGCAGCTTAGCGGAGCTAGCCGGCTACGAGCAGTACTTC.

The sample holds many counts of this clonotype. The gene calls are TRBV12-3 or TRBV12-4 and TRBJ1-2; no clear D. Deletions cut 6 bases from V and 3 bases from J, with 11 bases between. The CDR3 loop spans 13 amino acids. Written as DNA, the CDR3 is TGTGCCAGCAGCCTGAATGAAGACTATGGCTACACCTTC. Its translation is CASSLNEDYGYTF.

The chain joins TRBV27 to TRBJ2-1; TRBD2 aligns across 7 bases. The CDR3 sequence is 13 residues long. J lost 6 bases, V lost 3 bases, and 2 bases had no gene match. Germline V gene data show CDR1 as MNHEY and CDR2 as SMNVEV (reference sequence). The CDR3 region is CASSLGLLNEQFF. The CDR3 region has the DNA TGTGCCAGCAGTTTGGGACTACTCAATGAGCAGTTCTTC.

The chain has TRBV30 and TRBJ2-7; TRBD1 aligns across 10 bases. This CDR3 region has 13 residues. Germline lookup yields CDR1 GTSNPN and CDR2 SVGIG (reference sequence). Unmatched junction bases numbered 6, after V lost 2 bases and J lost 8 bases. The CDR3 region has the DNA TGTGCCTGGAGTCCGGGACAGGGGAAGAAGCAGTACTTC. Protein: CAWSPGQGKKQYF.

The sample holds a few counts of this clonotype. This chain joins TRBV6-2 or TRBV6-3 and TRBJ2-1, with 12 bases that match TRBD2. Germline V gives CDR1 MNHEY, CDR2 SVGEGT. Trimming cost V 9 bases and J 11 bases; bases outside gene matches: 2. The length of the CDR3 is 11 residues. The DNA for the CDR3 is TGTGCCAGTCTAGCGGGAGGGAAGCAGTTCTTC. This codes for CASLAGGKQFF.

The V call is TRBV25-1, the J call TRBJ1-2; unclear D gene. V was pared by 2 bases and J by 6 bases, with 4 bases between. The CDR3 has 11 residues. Germline CDR1 and CDR2: MGHDK and SYGVNS. For the CDR3, the DNA is TGTGCCAGCAGTGAAAATGATGGCTACACCTTC. Its protein product is CASSENDGYTF.

This clonotype was counted at least ten times. V and J are TRBV7-9 and TRBJ2-7, with 14 positions matching TRBD2. The CDR3 runs to 16 residues. Trimming at V came to 5 bases and at J to 6 bases, leaving 9 bases not matched to a gene. Germline V CDR1 and CDR2: SEHNR, FQNEAQ (reference sequence). CDR3 amino acids: CASSQQKGLAGGEQYF. The CDR3 DNA is TGTGCCAGCAGCCAACAAAAAGGACTAGCGGGAGGCGAGCAGTACTTC.

The sample holds a few counts of this clonotype. The chain employs TRBV28 and TRBJ2-7; 12 positions agree with TRBD2. There are 14 residues in the CDR3. In germline, CDR1 is MDHEN, CDR2 SYDVKM. Trimming cost V 5 bases and J 4 bases; bases outside gene matches: 3. The CDR3, as DNA: TGTGCCAGCAGTCGACTAGCGGGGGAGTACGAGCAGTACTTC. It specifies CASSRLAGEYEQYF.

This clonotype has just a few counts. CDR3 sequence: CASGTRGERGYGYTF. For the CDR3, the DNA is TGTGCTAGTGGAACCAGGGGCGAGCGCGGCTATGGCTACACCTTC. The chain joins TRBV12-5 to TRBJ1-2, with D tentatively TRBD1 (6 bases). This CDR3 has 15 residues. Germline values: CDR1 LGHNT, CDR2 FRNRAP. Trimming took off 6 bases at V and 4 bases at J, with 18 bases between the two ends.